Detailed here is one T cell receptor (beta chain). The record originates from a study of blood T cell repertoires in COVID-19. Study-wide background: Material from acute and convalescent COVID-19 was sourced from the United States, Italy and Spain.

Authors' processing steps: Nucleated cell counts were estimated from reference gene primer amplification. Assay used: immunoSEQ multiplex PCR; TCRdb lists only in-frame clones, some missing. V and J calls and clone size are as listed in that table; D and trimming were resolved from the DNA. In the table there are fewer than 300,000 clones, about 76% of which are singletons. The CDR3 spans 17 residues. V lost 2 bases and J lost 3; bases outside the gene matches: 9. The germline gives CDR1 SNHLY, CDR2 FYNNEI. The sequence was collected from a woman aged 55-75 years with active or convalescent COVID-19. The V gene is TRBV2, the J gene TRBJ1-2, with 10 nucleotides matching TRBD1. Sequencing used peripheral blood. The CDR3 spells CASSELGTGEIDYGYTF. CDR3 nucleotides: TGTGCCAGCAGTGAATTAGGGACAGGGGAAATAGACTATGGCTACACCTTC.